This T cell receptor (beta chain) came from a study of cytomegalovirus exposure and HLA in healthy donors. Study results and caveats: Cytomegalovirus association was assigned to under 200 TCR beta chains. First-cohort TCR clusters were later found to tend to co-occur in the 90 to 150 validation repertoires. For cytomegalovirus status, the classifier reportedly gave diagnoses with high specificity and sensitivity.

Of note for this clone: The antigen is not known.

The study drew the donors from its approximately 110-subject validation cohort, separate from the approximately 690-subject first cohort. Produced via immunoSEQ multiplex PCR; TCRdb's table is partial and in-frame only. The sample contains 150,000 to 180,000 clones, 86% of which appear only once. In germline, CDR1 is MNHEY, CDR2 SVGAGI. With V trimmed by 5 bases and J by 6 bases, 5 bases remained unmatched. This CDR3 is 15 amino acids long. The sequencing input was PBMCs. This sequence originates from a man aged 18 to 35 in good health and CMV-seropositive. The chain links TRBV6-5 to TRBJ1-6, with 9 bases fitting TRBD1. The CDR3 loop reads CASSTDRGGNSPLHF. The CDR3 DNA reads as TGTGCCAGCAGTACCGACAGGGGGGGTAATTCACCCCTCCACTTT.